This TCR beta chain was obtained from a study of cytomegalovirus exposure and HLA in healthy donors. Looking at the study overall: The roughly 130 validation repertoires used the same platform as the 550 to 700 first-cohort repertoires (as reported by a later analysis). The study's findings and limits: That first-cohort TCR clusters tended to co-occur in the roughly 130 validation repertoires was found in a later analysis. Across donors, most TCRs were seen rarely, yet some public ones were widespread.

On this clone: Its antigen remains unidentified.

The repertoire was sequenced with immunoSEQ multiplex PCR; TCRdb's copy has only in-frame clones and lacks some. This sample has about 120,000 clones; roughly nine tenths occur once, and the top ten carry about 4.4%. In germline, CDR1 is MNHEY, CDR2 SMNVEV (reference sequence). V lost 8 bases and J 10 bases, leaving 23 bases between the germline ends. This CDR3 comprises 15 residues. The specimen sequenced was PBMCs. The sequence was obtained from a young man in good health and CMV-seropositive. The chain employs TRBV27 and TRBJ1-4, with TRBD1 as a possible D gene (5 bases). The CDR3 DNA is TGTGCCAGCGGTCAGGGTGCACCGAGCATGGGAAAACTGTTTTTT. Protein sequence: CASGQGAPSMGKLFF.